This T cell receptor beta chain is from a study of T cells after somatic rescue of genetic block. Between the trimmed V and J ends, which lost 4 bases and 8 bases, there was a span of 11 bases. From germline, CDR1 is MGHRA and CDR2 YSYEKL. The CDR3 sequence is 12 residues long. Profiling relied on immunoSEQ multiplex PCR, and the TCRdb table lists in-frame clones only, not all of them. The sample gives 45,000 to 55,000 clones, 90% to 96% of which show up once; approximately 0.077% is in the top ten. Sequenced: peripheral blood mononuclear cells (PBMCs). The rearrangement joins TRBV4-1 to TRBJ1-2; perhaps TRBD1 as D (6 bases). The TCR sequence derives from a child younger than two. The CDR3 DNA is TGCGCCAGCAGCCCCCCCGACAGGGGCTACACCTTC. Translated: CASSPPDRGYTF.